Below are 26 T cell receptor beta chains sequenced from a single sample in a study of T cells in Graves' hyperthyroidism and ophthalmopathy. RNA transcripts were the template for amplifying TCR beta CDR3 regions. A first-round RT-PCR of the TCR CDR3 used the HTBI primer set. TCRdb ran MiXCR on the multiplex PCR reads and lists one entry per CDR3 protein. Here the sample spans about 540,000 distinct CDR3 sequences, around 46% being singletons. Sequencing was done on a sample of peripheral blood or thyroid tissue (not recorded which). The receptors originated from a woman under 30 with Graves' hyperthyroidism.

This clonotype was seen a handful of times. V and J are TRBV6-2 or TRBV6-3 and TRBJ2-5; 7 positions match TRBD1. The CDR3 sequence is 14 residues long. Germline assignment: CDR1 MNHEY and CDR2 SVGEGT. With 6 bases clipped from V and 7 bases from J, the junction kept 11 bases outside the gene matches. The CDR3 nucleotides are TGTGCCAGCAGCCGACGGGACAGCCCGGGGACCCAGTACTTC. Its protein is CASSRRDSPGTQYF.

This clonotype was detected a few times. The chain uses TRBV3-1 and TRBJ2-5; TRBD1 matches 7 bases. Germline V CDR1 and CDR2: LGHDT, YNNKEL (reference sequence). This CDR3 has 15 amino acids. J gave up 5 bases and V 3 bases, and 9 bases lay outside the gene matches. The CDR3 bases are TGTGCCAGCAGCCATCAACAGGGGAACTGGGAGACCCAGTACTTC. It specifies CASSHQQGNWETQYF.

This clonotype has a count of ten or more. CDR3 region: CASSHAGKGYGYTF. The CDR3 DNA reads TGCGCCAGCAGCCACGCAGGGAAAGGCTATGGCTACACCTTC. This chain uses TRBV4-1 with TRBJ1-2, with D perhaps matching TRBD1 (5 bases). V was cut by 3 bases and J by 4 bases, with 12 bases left in between. The length of the CDR3 is 14 residues. The germline CDR1 and CDR2 sequences are MGHRA and YSYEKL.

As for this clonotype: A much bigger clone sits one base away, suggesting this may be a read error. The rearrangement joins TRBV7-9 to TRBJ2-2; TRBD2 matches 9 bases. The CDR3 is made up of 15 amino acids. Germline CDR1 and CDR2: SEHNR and FQNEAQ (reference sequence). The CDR3 DNA is TGTGTCAGCAGCCCCGGGACTAGCCGGCCGGGGTGGCTGTTTTTT. Amino acids: CVSSPGTSRPGWLFF.

At least ten counts were recorded for this clonotype. An end of the junction differs from the germline gene, which may be a read error. The chain joins TRBV15 to TRBJ2-7, with D perhaps TRBD2 (6 bases). Germline loops: CDR1 LNHNV, CDR2 YYDKDF (reference sequence). The CDR3 contains 14 residues. The CDR3, as DNA: TGTGCCACCAGGAGAGTGGGAGGCTCCTACGAGCAGTACTTC. Translation gives CATRRVGGSYEQYF. Combining the CDR3 with reference TRBV15 and TRBJ2-7 gives the whole variable domain DAMVIQNPRYQVTQFGKPVTLSCSQTLNHNVMYWYQQKSSQAPKLLFHYYDKDFNNEADTPDNFQSRRPNTSFCFLDIRSPGLGDTAMYLCATRRVGGSYEQYFGPGTRLTVT.

The CDR3 spells CASSLTSGNGQETQYF. In DNA, the CDR3 is TGTGCCAGCAGCTTGACTAGCGGGAACGGCCAAGAGACCCAGTACTTC. The chain links TRBV11-2 to TRBJ2-5; TRBD2 aligns across 11 bases. This CDR3 region has 16 residues. Germline V gene lookup returns CDR1 SGHAT and CDR2 FQNNGV. Unmatched junction bases numbered 4, after V lost 3 bases and J lost 1 base.

This CDR3 is CASRPGQGNYEQYF. CDR3 coding DNA: TGTGCCAGCCGCCCGGGACAGGGGAACTACGAGCAGTACTTC. The V call is TRBV2, the J call TRBJ2-7; 10 bases match TRBD1. The CDR3 consists of 14 residues. In germline, CDR1 is SNHLY, CDR2 FYNNEI. V lost 8 bases and J lost 3; bases outside the gene matches: 7.

V is TRBV4-1 and J is TRBJ2-2; 7 bases are shared with TRBD2. This CDR3 spans 15 amino acids. Germline loops: CDR1 MGHRA, CDR2 YSYEKL. V dropped 1 base and J dropped 7; count of bases not matched to a gene: 6. The chain's CDR3 is CASSQVGGGGGELFF. Here the CDR3 DNA reads TGCGCCAGCAGCCAAGTTGGTGGCGGGGGCGGGGAGCTGTTTTTT.

Many counts were recorded for this clonotype. The V call is TRBV28, the J call TRBJ1-5; D is possibly TRBD1 (5 bases). Germline V gene lookup returns CDR1 MDHEN and CDR2 SYDVKM. The CDR3 has 12 residues. Trimming cost V 3 bases and J 11 bases, with 11 bases left between them. The chain's CDR3 is CASSFGASAQHF. CDR3 in DNA: TGTGCCAGCAGTTTCGGGGCCTCAGCCCAGCATTTT.

This clonotype was seen repeatedly, ten times or more. This chain links TRBV3-1 with TRBJ1-2, with D unclear. V was clipped by 1 base and J by 4 bases, with 10 bases between them. The CDR3 contains 14 residues. Germline V gene data show CDR1 as LGHDT and CDR2 as YNNKEL (reference sequence). The CDR3, as DNA: TGTGCCAGCAGCCAAGCGGTCAGATCCTATGGCTACACCTTC. Encoded protein: CASSQAVRSYGYTF.

This clonotype has at least ten counts. This chain links TRBV12-3 or TRBV12-4 with TRBJ2-2; 7 bases agree with TRBD1. Trimming removed 6 bases from V and 3 bases from J; junction bases left unmatched: 4. The CDR3 covers 14 residues. The CDR3: CASSPDRHTGELFF. The DNA for the CDR3 is TGTGCCAGCAGCCCGGACAGGCACACCGGGGAGCTGTTTTTT.

V usage is TRBV19 and J usage is TRBJ1-2; no clear D. This CDR3 region has 13 residues. Per germline, CDR1 LNHDA and CDR2 SQIVND (reference sequence). Trimming stripped 6 bases from V and 0 bases from J, with 8 bases between. CDR3 coding DNA: TGTGCCAGTAGATCGGGCTCTAACTATGGCTACACCTTC. Its translation is CASRSGSNYGYTF.

In its sample, this clonotype was seen many times. The chain links TRBV4-1 to TRBJ2-2, with no clear D. CDR1 and CDR2 from the germline V gene are MGHRA and YSYEKL. There are 14 residues in the CDR3. V was trimmed by 10 bases and J by 2 bases, leaving 14 bases between them. This CDR3 reads CATLGDGNTGELFF. The DNA for the CDR3 is TGCGCCACCTTAGGTGACGGTAACACCGGGGAGCTGTTTTTT.

This clonotype was found many times. The genes are TRBV7-9 and TRBJ2-5; D possibly corresponds to TRBD2 (5 bases). Germline loops: CDR1 SEHNR, CDR2 FQNEAQ (reference sequence). The CDR3 length is 14 residues. V shed 5 bases and J shed 5 bases, with 15 bases lying between them. CDR3 protein: CASSPRGVAETQYF. DNA for the CDR3: TGTGCCAGCAGCCCCCGGGGAGTAGCCGAGACCCAGTACTTC.

This chain uses TRBV12-3 or TRBV12-4 with TRBJ1-6, with D hard to call. The CDR3 covers 14 residues. The ends were cut back, 5 bases at V and 7 bases at J, with 12 bases in the middle. In DNA form, the CDR3 reads TGTGCCAGCAGTCTCAGGACTAGCAATTCACCCCTCCACTTT. Its protein is CASSLRTSNSPLHF.

V is TRBV12-5 and J is TRBJ2-1; 11 bases are shared with TRBD2. Trimming removed 1 base from V and 4 bases from J; junction bases left unmatched: 6. CDR3 length: 17 residues. The germline gives CDR1 LGHNT, CDR2 FRNRAP. The CDR3 sequence: CASGLATLAGGYNEQFF. The DNA for the CDR3 is TGTGCTAGTGGTTTGGCCACTCTAGCGGGAGGATACAATGAGCAGTTCTTC.

The rearrangement joins TRBV15 to TRBJ2-3; no firm D call. The CDR3 is made up of 13 amino acids. CDR1 is LNHNV, CDR2 YYDKDF, per germline (reference sequence). The ends were cut back, 1 base at V and 6 bases at J, with 8 bases in the middle. The CDR3 region is CATSRGPADTQYF. The CDR3 DNA follows: TGTGCCACCAGCAGAGGGCCGGCGGATACGCAGTATTTT.

In this sample, this clonotype turned up many times. CDR3 DNA sequence: TGTGCCAGCAGCGTAGATACCAGGGGACGGACCTATCATGGCTACACCTTC. This encodes CASSVDTRGRTYHGYTF. V gene TRBV9 combines with J gene TRBJ1-2; maybe TRBD1 (6 bases). This CDR3 is 17 amino acids long. Trimming stripped 0 bases from V and 6 bases from J, with 21 bases between. Germline lookup yields CDR1 SGDLS and CDR2 YYNGEE.

Concerning this clonotype: One end of the junction varies from germline; a read error may be responsible. This chain links TRBV5-5 with TRBJ1-1; D perhaps matches TRBD1 (6 bases). CDR3 length: 12 amino acids. The germline V gene encodes CDR1 SGHKS and CDR2 YYEKEE (reference sequence). CDR3 sequence reads: CASSLTGTGAFF. Written as DNA, the CDR3 is TGCGCCAGCAGCCTTACAGGGACGGGAGCTTTCTTT.

This clonotype was found once. The V and J genes are TRBV20-1 and TRBJ2-5, with D perhaps matching TRBD2 (6 bases). The CDR3 has 12 residues. The V end lost 2 bases, the J end lost 6 bases, and 10 bases lay between the germline ends. Germline assignment: CDR1 DFQATT and CDR2 SNEGSKA (reference sequence). For the CDR3, the DNA is TGCAGTGCTAGATCTAGCGTAAAGACCCAGTACTTC. Its translation is CSARSSVKTQYF.

V is TRBV25-1 and J is TRBJ2-7; tentative D call: TRBD1 (5 bases). Trimming pared 9 bases from V and 2 bases from J, leaving 14 bases between. The CDR3 is 13 amino acids. The germline CDR1 and CDR2 sequences are MGHDK and SYGVNS. Here the CDR3 DNA reads TGTGCCAGTCGGGTCACAGGAGCCTACGAGCAGTACTTC. It encodes CASRVTGAYEQYF.

The chain couples TRBV20-1 to TRBJ1-5; a weak D match, TRBD1 (6 bases). The CDR3 totals 17 residues. Trimming stripped 6 bases from V and 1 base from J, with 22 bases between. CDR1 and CDR2 (germline): DFQATT, SNEGSKA (reference sequence). For the CDR3, the DNA is TGCAGTGCCAGCAGCCCCACAGTGGGGGCGAGCAATCAGCCCCAGCATTTT. Protein: CSASSPTVGASNQPQHF.

In this sample, this clonotype turned up once. A read error is possible here, since a much larger clone lies one base away. V usage is TRBV6-5 and J usage is TRBJ1-3, with D possibly matching TRBD1 (5 bases). The CDR3 spans 14 residues. Per the germline V gene, CDR1 is MNHEY and CDR2 is SVGAGI. The CDR3 DNA sequence: TGTGCCAGCAGGCCCCGGGGAAGGGGAAACGCCATATATTTT. It encodes CASRPRGRGNAIYF.

This clonotype was picked up a small number of times. The chain combines TRBV7-2 with TRBJ2-7; a weak D match, TRBD2 (5 bases). The CDR3 totals 14 residues. In germline, CDR1 is SGHTA, CDR2 FQGNSA. Trimming took off 6 bases at V and 4 bases at J, with 16 bases between the two ends. The CDR3 loop reads CASSSPDGVYEQYF. The CDR3 coding sequence is TGTGCCAGCAGTTCCCCGGACGGGGTTTACGAGCAGTACTTC.

The gene calls are TRBV15 and TRBJ2-7; 10 positions agree with TRBD1. The CDR3 contains 14 residues. With 8 bases clipped from V and 2 bases from J, the junction kept 6 bases outside the gene matches. Germline CDR1 LNHNV, CDR2 YYDKDF (reference sequence). The CDR3 DNA reads TGTGCCACCCTCCAGGACAGGGGGGCCTACGAGCAGTACTTC. Protein sequence: CATLQDRGAYEQYF.

The chain uses TRBV7-2 and TRBJ1-2, with D possibly being TRBD1 (6 bases). Germline V gene lookup returns CDR1 SGHTA and CDR2 FQGNSA. The CDR3 is 15 residues long. V lost 4 bases to trimming and J lost 4 bases, with 16 bases between them. Here the CDR3 reads CASSSQGFGVYGYTF. The CDR3 region has the DNA TGTGCCAGCAGCTCACAGGGTTTTGGGGTCTATGGCTACACCTTC.